These 25 T cell receptor beta chains were sequenced from one sample in a study of blood T cell repertoires in COVID-19 (dated by TCRdb to the early 2020s). Library creation used the immunoSEQ multiplex PCR assay. Entries here come from immuneACCESS through TCRdb and include only in-frame sequences with V and J called. Some clones fail to appear in such tables; in the studies checked, an unresolved V gene covers under half of the shortfall, and the cause of the remainder is unknown. Here the sample has 210,000 or so clones; about three quarters occur a single time. The ten largest clones capture under 3.5% of the sample. Sequenced: peripheral blood. The receptor source for this set is a woman aged 80 or over with active or convalescent COVID-19.

The genes are TRBV6-5 and TRBJ1-1; 8 bases are a match to TRBD1. The CDR3 spans 15 residues. Germline V CDR1 and CDR2: MNHEY, SVGAGI. Trimming took 0 bases from V and 2 from J; bases not matched to a gene: 2. The CDR3 here is CASSYSQGANTEAFF. CDR3 sequence (DNA): TGTGCCAGCAGTTACTCGCAGGGGGCAAACACTGAAGCTTTCTTT.

This rearrangement joins TRBV5-4 to TRBJ1-4; D uncertain. Germline V gene lookup returns CDR1 SGHNT and CDR2 YYREEE (reference sequence). Deletions cut 3 bases from V and 11 bases from J, with 11 bases between. The CDR3 has 12 amino acids. The CDR3: CASSSQSGKLFF. The CDR3 DNA sequence: TGTGCCAGCAGCTCGCAGAGCGGTAAACTGTTTTTT.

This chain links TRBV5-4 with TRBJ1-1; D might be TRBD1 (5 bases). Germline values: CDR1 SGHNT, CDR2 YYREEE (reference sequence). V was pared by 3 bases and J by 1 base, with 13 bases between. CDR3 length: 15 amino acids. In DNA, the CDR3 is TGTGCCAGCAGCTCGGTTGTTACAGGGAACACTGAAGCTTTCTTT. Residues: CASSSVVTGNTEAFF.

This clone is a singleton in its sample. In DNA, the CDR3 is TGTGCCAGCAGCTTACGGCGGGGGGGCGGTGAGACCCAGTACTTC. Amino acid sequence: CASSLRRGGGETQYF. The rearrangement joins TRBV5-8 to TRBJ2-5; 9 bases are shared with TRBD2. Germline V gene lookup returns CDR1 SGHTS and CDR2 YDEGEE. V lost 2 bases to trimming and J lost 5 bases; unmatched junction nucleotides: 7. The CDR3 has 15 amino acids.

V and J are TRBV7-2 and TRBJ1-6; D is undetermined. This CDR3 is built from 16 residues. V lost 2 bases, J lost 0 bases, and 8 bases lay in between. Germline CDR1 and CDR2: SGHTA and FQGNSA. Here the CDR3 DNA reads TGTGCCAGCAGCTTATTTTTCAGCTCCTATAATTCACCCCTCCACTTT. Its protein product is CASSLFFSSYNSPLHF.

This rearrangement joins TRBV7-2 to TRBJ1-6, with D perhaps TRBD1 (6 bases). V gave up 5 bases and J gave up 7 bases, with 18 bases separating them. The CDR3 is made up of 16 amino acids. The germline V gene has CDR1 SGHTA and CDR2 FQGNSA. CDR3 protein: CASSPRGGHGNSPLHF. The CDR3 region has the DNA TGTGCCAGCAGCCCACGGGGGGGGCACGGGAATTCACCCCTCCACTTT.

V gene TRBV28 combines with J gene TRBJ2-7, with D perhaps TRBD2 (6 bases). CDR3 length equals 15 residues. Germline-derived CDR1 and CDR2 are MDHEN and SYDVKM. V dropped 6 bases and J dropped 3 bases, with 18 bases sitting between them. In nucleotides, the CDR3 is TGTGCCAGCAGACCAGGATCGGGAGTGGGCTACGAGCAGTACTTC. Amino acid sequence: CASRPGSGVGYEQYF.

CDR3 coding DNA: TGTGCCAGCAGCTTAGCGTTCCAGGGCTCAACTAATGAAAAACTGTTTTTT. It is translated as CASSLAFQGSTNEKLFF. J is TRBJ1-4 and V is TRBV7-9; TRBD1 might be the D (5 bases). Germline loops: CDR1 SEHNR, CDR2 FQNEAQ (reference sequence). This CDR3 is built from 17 residues. V was shortened by 0 bases and J by 0 bases, with 11 bases between the two germline ends.

V usage is TRBV12-3 or TRBV12-4 and J usage is TRBJ1-3; D call uncertain. The V end was cut by 5 bases, the J end by 0 bases, with 5 bases between. This CDR3 has 13 amino acids. CDR3 loop: CASSVSSGNTIYF. In DNA form, the CDR3 reads TGTGCCAGCAGTGTGAGCTCTGGAAACACCATATATTTT.

CDR3 DNA: TGTGCCAGCAGTTCCGGGGGGTCAGAGACCCAGTACTTC. Protein product: CASSSGGSETQYF. The chain couples TRBV28 to TRBJ2-5; the match to TRBD2 covers 7 bases. Germline CDR1 reads MDHEN; CDR2 reads SYDVKM. The CDR3 has 13 residues. Trimming took 4 bases from V and 4 from J; bases not matched to a gene: 3.

This rearrangement joins TRBV3-1 (or the pseudogene TRBV3-2) to TRBJ2-3; the D gene is possibly TRBD1 (5 bases). CDR1 is LGHDT, CDR2 YNNKEL, per germline (reference sequence). This CDR3 comprises 13 residues. Trimming stripped 11 bases from V and 8 bases from J, with 20 bases between. CDR3 sequence reads: CAASDLRGGTQYF. The CDR3 coding sequence is TGTGCCGCATCCGACTTAAGGGGCGGTACGCAGTATTTT.

V is TRBV12-3 or TRBV12-4 and J is TRBJ1-1; 8 bases are shared with TRBD1. V trimming: 7 bases; J trimming: 10 bases; junction bases outside the gene matches: 11. The CDR3 sequence is 13 residues long. CDR3 region: CASTTQGARGAFF. CDR3 DNA: TGTGCCAGCACGACTCAGGGGGCACGCGGAGCTTTCTTT.

The rearrangement joins TRBV28 to TRBJ1-2; tentative D call: TRBD1 (6 bases). Germline V gives CDR1 MDHEN, CDR2 SYDVKM. This CDR3 is built from 15 residues. V gave up 6 bases and J gave up 7 bases, with 21 bases separating them. In DNA, the CDR3 is TGTGCCAGCAGCTCCACCGGGGGGGCCCCTAGTGGCTACACCTTC. Protein: CASSSTGGAPSGYTF.

This chain uses TRBV3-1 (or the pseudogene TRBV3-2) with TRBJ1-1; possibly TRBD1 for D (5 bases). CDR3 length: 13 amino acids. With 1 base removed from V and 8 bases from J, the gap between germline ends came to 11 bases. Germline CDR1 is LGHDT and CDR2 is YNNKEL (reference sequence). CDR3 sequence reads: CASSQASGQEAFF. The CDR3 DNA reads TGTGCCAGCAGCCAAGCATCAGGACAAGAAGCTTTCTTT.

The genes are TRBV7-9 and TRBJ2-3, with D perhaps TRBD2 (5 bases). Trimming shortened V by 6 bases and J by 4 bases, and 14 bases separated the two germline ends. CDR3 size: 14 residues. Germline V lookup: CDR1 SEHNR, CDR2 FQNEAQ (reference sequence). The CDR3 DNA follows: TGTGCCAGCAGGGGATTTGCGGGTTCAGATACGCAGTATTTT. It yields the protein CASRGFAGSDTQYF.

This chain joins TRBV25-1 and TRBJ2-1, with 11 bases that match TRBD1. The CDR3 contains 15 residues. Per germline, CDR1 MGHDK and CDR2 SYGVNS. V gave up 2 bases and J gave up 8 bases; unmatched junction bases: 5. CDR3 amino acids: CASSEGDRGDHEQFF. CDR3 in DNA: TGTGCCAGCAGTGAAGGGGACAGGGGGGACCATGAGCAGTTCTTC.

This clone was detected a few times. The chain joins TRBV4-2 to TRBJ2-5, with 13 bases aligning to TRBD2. J was trimmed by 3 bases and V by 4 bases; bases with no gene match: 5. CDR1 and CDR2 from the germline V gene are LGHNA and YNFKEQ. The CDR3 contains 16 residues. The CDR3 is CASSLGTSGVEETQYF. The CDR3 bases are TGTGCCAGCAGCCTGGGGACTAGCGGGGTGGAAGAGACCCAGTACTTC.

This rearrangement joins TRBV27 to TRBJ1-3; D is unresolved. V dropped 5 bases and J dropped 2 bases, with 13 bases sitting between them. Germline-derived CDR1 and CDR2 are MNHEY and SMNVEV (reference sequence). The CDR3 covers 15 residues. CDR3 sequence reads: CASSNGVEAGNTIYF. The DNA for the CDR3 is TGTGCCAGCAGTAACGGTGTGGAGGCTGGAAACACCATATATTTT.

The chain joins TRBV2 to TRBJ1-1; 9 bases align to TRBD1. The CDR3 consists of 14 residues. V was clipped by 7 bases and J by 3 bases; unmatched bases: 6. Germline lookup yields CDR1 SNHLY and CDR2 FYNNEI. The DNA for the CDR3 is TGTGCCAGCACCCAGACAGGGGGGCACACTGAAGCTTTCTTT. Protein sequence: CASTQTGGHTEAFF.

The chain links TRBV10-3 to TRBJ2-5; 11 bases map to TRBD2. The germline CDR1 and CDR2 sequences are ENHRY and SYGVKD. The CDR3 extends over 17 amino acids. V dropped 4 bases and J dropped 4; count of bases not matched to a gene: 11. Written as DNA, the CDR3 is TGTGCCATCAGTGCCTCCGGTAGCGGGGGGGCCCGAGAGACCCAGTACTTC. Translation gives CAISASGSGGARETQYF.

The sample holds one count of this clone. The rearrangement uses TRBV7-2 and TRBJ1-4; TRBD1 might be the D (6 bases). Per germline, CDR1 SGHTA and CDR2 FQGNSA. The V end lost 5 bases, the J end lost 0 bases, and 13 bases lay between the germline ends. The CDR3 loop spans 16 amino acids. The CDR3 is CASSRGSVATNEKLFF. The CDR3 bases are TGTGCCAGCAGCAGGGGGTCGGTTGCAACTAATGAAAAACTGTTTTTT.

The chain has TRBV5-4 and TRBJ2-1; 13 bases align to TRBD2. The germline gives CDR1 SGHNT, CDR2 YYREEE (reference sequence). The CDR3 consists of 19 residues. J gave up 4 bases and V 0 bases, and 10 bases lay outside the gene matches. CDR3 region: CASSLGLAGGSGLYNEQFF. For the CDR3, the DNA is TGTGCCAGCAGCTTGGGACTAGCGGGGGGTTCGGGACTTTACAATGAGCAGTTCTTC.

The chain has TRBV6-5 and TRBJ1-5, with D perhaps matching TRBD1 (5 bases). Germline lookup yields CDR1 MNHEY and CDR2 SVGAGI. The CDR3 has 16 amino acids. The V gene lost 0 bases and the J gene lost 4 bases, with 13 bases spanning the gap. The CDR3 loop is CASSYSGGEGNQPQHF. CDR3 sequence (DNA): TGTGCCAGCAGTTACTCGGGGGGTGAGGGGAATCAGCCCCAGCATTTT.

The rearrangement links TRBV2 to TRBJ2-1, with D possibly being TRBD2 (7 bases). The CDR3 runs to 16 residues. V was trimmed by 4 bases and J by 2 bases, leaving 15 bases between them. CDR1 is SNHLY, CDR2 FYNNEI, per germline. The CDR3 sequence is CASSASGGQTYNEQFF. The CDR3 DNA follows: TGTGCCAGCAGTGCCTCCGGGGGGCAGACCTACAATGAGCAGTTCTTC.

This clone occurred once. DNA for the CDR3: TGTGCCACCAGTGACCTCAAGACTAGCGGGGGGCAAGGGGAGCTGTTTTTT. It is translated as CATSDLKTSGGQGELFF. The J gene is TRBJ2-2, the V gene TRBV24-1; 13 positions match TRBD2. CDR1 and CDR2 from the germline V gene are KGHDR and SFDVKD. The CDR3 has 17 amino acids. V shed 4 bases, J shed 8 bases, and the junction held 9 bases outside the gene matches.